Below are 16 T cell receptor beta chains sequenced from a single sample in a study of blood T cell repertoires in COVID-19. The assay was immunoSEQ multiplex PCR, and TCRdb's table has in-frame clones only and misses some. The sample carries more than 85,000 clones, approximately 80% recorded once. Material for sequencing was peripheral blood. The receptors shown here come from an elderly woman with active or convalescent COVID-19.

V and J are TRBV28 and TRBJ2-7; D gene unclear. V shed 1 base and J shed 1 base, with 8 bases lying between them. CDR3 length: 14 amino acids. Germline assignment: CDR1 MDHEN and CDR2 SYDVKM. The CDR3 region is CASSLSPRSYEQYF. The CDR3 nucleotides read TGTGCCAGCAGTTTATCGCCCAGGTCCTACGAGCAGTACTTC.

The genes are TRBV3-1 (or the pseudogene TRBV3-2) and TRBJ1-2; possibly TRBD1 for D (5 bases). Trimming cost V 4 bases and J 4 bases, with 13 bases left between them. The length of the CDR3 is 14 residues. Germline-derived CDR1 and CDR2 are LGHDT and YNNKEL (reference sequence). Here the CDR3 reads CASSLGGARYGYTF. CDR3 nucleotides: TGTGCCAGCAGCCTTGGAGGGGCACGCTATGGCTACACCTTC.

V is TRBV9 and J is TRBJ2-1, with D unresolved. Between the trimmed V and J ends, which lost 0 bases and 9 bases, there was a span of 13 bases. Germline V gene sequence: CDR1 SGDLS, CDR2 YYNGEE. The CDR3 length is 14 residues. The CDR3 DNA is TGTGCCAGCAGCGTAGGCTACCTAATCCGTGAGCAGTTCTTC. Its translation is CASSVGYLIREQFF.

This clone was observed a few times. V and J are TRBV6-2 or TRBV6-3 and TRBJ2-1; D gene uncertain. CDR1 and CDR2 (germline): MNHEY, SVGEGT. Trimming stripped 2 bases from V and 6 bases from J, with 26 bases between. CDR3 length equals 19 residues. The CDR3 loop is CASSYLTFTRGYTINEQFF. In DNA form, the CDR3 reads TGTGCCAGCAGTTACCTCACCTTTACCCGCGGCTACACTATCAATGAGCAGTTCTTC.

The genes are TRBV11-2 and TRBJ1-1; D is ambiguous. Germline V gives CDR1 SGHAT, CDR2 FQNNGV. This CDR3 spans 15 amino acids. Trimming pared 5 bases from V and 2 bases from J, leaving 15 bases between. The CDR3 here is CASSILTGSNTEAFF. The CDR3 DNA is TGTGCCAGCAGCATACTAACCGGGAGCAACACTGAAGCTTTCTTT.

The chain is built from TRBV28 and TRBJ2-3; 8 bases line up with TRBD2. CDR3 length: 15 residues. Germline assignment: CDR1 MDHEN and CDR2 SYDVKM. J gave up 3 bases and V 8 bases, and 10 bases lay outside the gene matches. DNA of the CDR3: TGTGCCAGCTCCCGGGGGGGCAGGGCAACAGATACGCAGTATTTT. Its translation: CASSRGGRATDTQYF.

The V gene is TRBV16, the J gene TRBJ2-7; 7 nucleotides line up with TRBD1. CDR1 and CDR2 from the germline V gene are KGHSY and FQNENV. This CDR3 has 13 residues. Germline trimming cut 4 bases from V and 2 bases from J; bases unmatched to any gene: 2. CDR3 DNA: TGTGCCAGCAGCCGTACAGGGGCCTACGAGCAGTACTTC. It translates to CASSRTGAYEQYF.

The chain carries TRBV4-1 and TRBJ2-1, with D tentatively TRBD2 (6 bases). The CDR3 is 19 amino acids. CDR1 and CDR2 (germline): MGHRA, YSYEKL. V was pared by 1 base and J by 0 bases, with 19 bases between. CDR3 protein: CASSQGARTSSPSYNEQFF. DNA of the CDR3: TGCGCCAGCAGCCAAGGGGCCCGTACTAGCTCCCCCTCCTACAATGAGCAGTTCTTC.

The chain carries TRBV7-9 and TRBJ1-2; the D gene is possibly TRBD1 (6 bases). V lost 3 bases to trimming and J lost 4 bases, with 12 bases between them. CDR3 length equals 14 residues. Germline V lookup: CDR1 SEHNR, CDR2 FQNEAQ (reference sequence). The chain's CDR3 is CASSFSTGSYGYTF. The CDR3 DNA sequence: TGTGCCAGCAGCTTTTCGACAGGCTCCTATGGCTACACCTTC.

The rearrangement uses TRBV12-3 or TRBV12-4 and TRBJ2-4, with TRBD2 as a possible D gene (5 bases). V was shortened by 8 bases and J by 4 bases, with 12 bases between the two germline ends. This CDR3 region has 13 residues. The CDR3 DNA reads TGTGCCAGCGAACCGGGAACAAAAAACATTCAGTACTTC. Protein: CASEPGTKNIQYF.

The chain carries TRBV11-1 and TRBJ2-7; TRBD2 is a possible D gene (5 bases). V was pared by 4 bases and J by 4 bases, with 17 bases between. The germline V gene encodes CDR1 SGHAT and CDR2 FQDESV (reference sequence). This CDR3 is 15 amino acids long. The CDR3 DNA reads TGTGCCAGCAGCTCCTATTCGGGGAGTGGGTACGAGCAGTACTTC. This translates into CASSSYSGSGYEQYF.

The chain has TRBV4-2 and TRBJ1-5; D may be TRBD1 (6 bases). This CDR3 has 11 residues. Deletions cut 5 bases from V and 10 bases from J, with 9 bases between. Per the germline V gene, CDR1 is LGHNA and CDR2 is YNFKEQ. CDR3 protein: CASSKGDPQHF. CDR3 coding DNA: TGTGCCAGCAGCAAGGGGGACCCCCAGCATTTT.

This chain links TRBV19 with TRBJ2-7; 7 bases align to TRBD2. Per germline, CDR1 LNHDA and CDR2 SQIVND (reference sequence). This CDR3 is 13 amino acids long. V lost 10 bases to trimming and J lost 4 bases; unmatched junction nucleotides: 10. The CDR3 DNA sequence: TGTGCCACCCGGGTGGGCGGGAGTTACGAGCAGTACTTC. This sequence encodes CATRVGGSYEQYF.

The gene calls are TRBV27 and TRBJ1-5; 8 nucleotides align to TRBD1. The germline CDR1 and CDR2 sequences are MNHEY and SMNVEV (reference sequence). V gave up 5 bases and J gave up 3 bases; unmatched junction bases: 3. CDR3 size: 14 residues. CDR3 sequence: CASSVTGDNQPQHF. As DNA, the CDR3 is TGTGCCAGCAGTGTGACAGGGGACAATCAGCCCCAGCATTTT.

The sample holds one count of this clone. J is TRBJ2-1 and V is TRBV7-2, with 13 bases matching TRBD2. The germline V gene encodes CDR1 SGHTA and CDR2 FQGNSA. This CDR3 is built from 15 residues. V was clipped by 4 bases and J by 7 bases; unmatched bases: 4. The CDR3 coding sequence is TGTGCCAGCAGCTCTCGGACTAGCGGGAGAAATGAGCAGTTCTTC. Translated: CASSSRTSGRNEQFF.

J is TRBJ2-7 and V is TRBV19; no firm D call. V lost 3 bases and J 6 bases, leaving 18 bases between the germline ends. Germline V gene data show CDR1 as LNHDA and CDR2 as SQIVND (reference sequence). The CDR3 loop spans 15 amino acids. CDR3 in amino acids: CASSISRQQVFEQYF. The CDR3 nucleotides read TGTGCCAGTAGTATTTCCCGCCAGCAGGTGTTCGAGCAGTACTTC. The full variable domain, rest sourced from reference TRBV19 and TRBJ2-7, is DGGITQSPKYLFRKEGQNVTLSCEQNLNHDAMYWYRQDPGQGLRLIYYSQIVNDFQKGDIAEGYSVSREKKESFPLTVTSAQKNPTAFYLCASSISRQQVFEQYFGPGTRLTVT.